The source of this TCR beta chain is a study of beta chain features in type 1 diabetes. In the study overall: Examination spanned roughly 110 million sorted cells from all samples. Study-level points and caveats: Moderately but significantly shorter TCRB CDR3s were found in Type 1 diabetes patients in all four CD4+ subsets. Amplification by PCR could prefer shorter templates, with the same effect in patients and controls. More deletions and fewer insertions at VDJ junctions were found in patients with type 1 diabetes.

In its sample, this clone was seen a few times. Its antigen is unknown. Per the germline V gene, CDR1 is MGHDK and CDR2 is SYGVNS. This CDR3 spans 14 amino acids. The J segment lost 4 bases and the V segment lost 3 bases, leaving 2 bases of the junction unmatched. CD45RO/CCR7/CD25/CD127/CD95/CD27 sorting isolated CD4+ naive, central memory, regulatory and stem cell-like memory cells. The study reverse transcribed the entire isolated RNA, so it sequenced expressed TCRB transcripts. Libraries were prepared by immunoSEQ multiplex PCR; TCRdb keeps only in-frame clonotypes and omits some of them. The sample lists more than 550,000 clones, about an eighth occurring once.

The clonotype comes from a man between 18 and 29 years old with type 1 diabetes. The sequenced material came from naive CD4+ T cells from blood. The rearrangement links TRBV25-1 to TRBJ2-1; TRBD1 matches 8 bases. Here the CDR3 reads CASSEGQVYNEQFF. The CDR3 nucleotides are TGTGCCAGCAGTGAGGGACAGGTTTACAATGAGCAGTTCTTC.